Listed below are T cell receptor beta chains from one sample, sequenced in a study of blood T cell repertoires in COVID-19. Data came from immunoSEQ multiplex PCR; TCRdb stores just in-frame clones and leaves some out. The sample has 110,000 to 150,000 clones, 78% seen once; the top ten hold approximately 6%. The sequenced sample was PBMCs or T cells enriched from blood (not recorded which). Receptor source: a woman aged 45-65 years who had recovered from COVID-19. CDR3s leave out the opening cysteine and the closing phenylalanine or tryptophan.

j_call v_call cdr3_aa
TRBJ1-1 TRBV11-2 ASSSSSSEAF
TRBJ1-5 TRBV4-1 ASSQVPRSDQPQH
TRBJ2-1 TRBV6-5 ASRAWSSYNEQF
TRBJ1-5 TRBV5-6 ASSFAGISNQPQH
TRBJ2-1 TRBV28 ASSLATEDEQF
TRBJ2-4 TRBV14 ASSIVGAKNIQY
TRBJ2-1 TRBV5-4 ASSFEVQGYNEQF
TRBJ1-5 TRBV2 ASSEWGGQPQH
TRBJ2-5 TRBV9 ASSVAGGTLGTQY
TRBJ2-4 TRBV19 ATSSGTVNAIQY
TRBJ1-2 TRBV3-1/TRBV3-2 ASSQGTVGGSSGYT
TRBJ2-1 TRBV19 ASSRVRGRNEQF
TRBJ1-4 TRBV5-4 ASSWAGSTNEKLF
TRBJ1-2 TRBV7-9 ASSLGTGYGYT
TRBJ1-2 TRBV7-9 ASSRTGSGYT
TRBJ2-2 TRBV18 ASSPLVDRGRNTGELF
TRBJ1-1 TRBV6-5 ASSIPQGENTEAF